What follows describes a single TCR beta chain. Its antigen remains unknown. This sample stems from a study of cytomegalovirus exposure and HLA in healthy donors. General study findings and limits: Serostatus for CMV was the only available immune exposure information. Overall, approximately 150 TCR beta chains were annotated as cytomegalovirus-associated.

V trimming: 0 bases; J trimming: 4 bases; junction bases outside the gene matches: 5. The CDR3 contains 15 residues. CDR1 is SGHAT, CDR2 FQNNGV, per germline. This PCR relied on a set of 60 Vbeta primers and 13 Jbeta primers. Method: immunoSEQ multiplex PCR; TCRdb's copy keeps in-frame clones and lacks some. There are 150,000 or so clones in the sample; roughly 80% occur only once, and roughly 6.3% lies in the top ten. The chain has TRBV11-2 and TRBJ2-5; 7 bases align to TRBD2. This sequence was found in a male donor in good health and CMV-seropositive. The sample consisted of PBMCs. The CDR3 sequence is CASSLEWGGGETQYF. As DNA, the CDR3 is TGTGCCAGCAGCTTAGAGTGGGGGGGAGGAGAGACCCAGTACTTC.